One and the same sample provided the 27 T cell receptor beta chains below, sequenced in a study of cytomegalovirus exposure and HLA in healthy donors. This PCR relied on a set of 60 Vbeta primers and 13 Jbeta primers. Data came from immunoSEQ multiplex PCR; TCRdb stores just in-frame clones and leaves some out. Among about 130,000 clones listed, just under 75% were seen once. Sequencing input: PBMCs. The receptors here all came from a man aged 35 to 55 in good health and CMV-seropositive.

This chain connects TRBV6-5 to TRBJ2-7; 11 nucleotides match TRBD2. Per germline, CDR1 MNHEY and CDR2 SVGAGI. The V and J ends lost 2 bases and 1 base, in that order; junction bases with no gene match: 4. The CDR3 extends over 16 amino acids. The chain's CDR3 is CASSYPGTSGSYEQYF. CDR3 bases: TGTGCCAGCAGTTACCCCGGGACTAGCGGATCCTACGAGCAGTACTTC.

This clone was picked up a small number of times. The chain joins TRBV5-1 to TRBJ2-3; TRBD2 agrees at 8 bases. In germline, CDR1 is SGHRS, CDR2 YFSETQ. The J segment lost 8 bases and the V segment lost 4 bases, leaving 15 bases of the junction unmatched. The CDR3 has 16 residues. In DNA form, the CDR3 reads TGCGCCAGCAGCCCCGAACTAGCGGACGCAATTGGTACGCAGTATTTT. Its protein product is CASSPELADAIGTQYF.

This clone has a single count. The chain recombines TRBV5-1 with TRBJ2-5, with 9 bases identical to TRBD1. The J call is in doubt because the DNA end fits TRBJ2-7 better. CDR1 SGHRS and CDR2 YFSETQ come from the germline V gene. CDR3 size: 15 residues. CDR3 coding DNA: TGCGCCAGCAGCCCATGGACAGGGGCATCCTACGAGCAGTACTTC. It codes for CASSPWTGASYEQYF.

The chain carries TRBV28 and TRBJ1-3; the D is unclear. V lost 2 bases, J lost 0 bases, and 11 bases lay in between. There are 16 residues in the CDR3. CDR1 is MDHEN and CDR2 is SYDVKM in the germline V gene. The CDR3: CASSLGRSPSGNTIYF. The CDR3 DNA reads TGTGCCAGCAGTTTAGGGCGCAGTCCCTCTGGAAACACCATATATTTT. The complete variable domain, with remaining parts taken from reference TRBV28 and TRBJ1-3, reads DVKVTQSSRYLVKRTGEKVFLECVQDMDHENMFWYRQDPGLGLRLIYFSYDVKMKEKGDIPEGYSVSREKKERFSLILESASTNQTSMYLCASSLGRSPSGNTIYFGEGSWLTVV.

The rearrangement links TRBV4-1 to TRBJ1-4; 10 nucleotides match TRBD1. J lost 7 bases, V lost 4 bases, and 18 bases had no gene match. The CDR3 has 19 amino acids. Looked up from germline, CDR1 is MGHRA and CDR2 is YSYEKL. The CDR3 loop is CASSRRQGAIEVVGEKLFF. In DNA, the CDR3 is TGCGCCAGCAGCCGACGACAGGGGGCGATCGAAGTTGTTGGTGAAAAACTGTTTTTT.

The J gene is TRBJ1-2, the V gene TRBV7-2; D perhaps matches TRBD1 (5 bases). The germline V and J ends were trimmed by 1 base and 5 bases, with 14 bases remaining between them. The CDR3 contains 15 residues. CDR1 is SGHTA and CDR2 is FQGNSA in the germline V gene. The CDR3 region has the DNA TGTGCCAGCAGCTTAGTGTCGGCAGGGAATTATGGCTACACCTTC. Translating gives CASSLVSAGNYGYTF.

The CDR3 nucleotides are TGCGCCAGCAGCTCGGGACTAGCGGGAGGTATCGACGAGCAGTACTTC. Amino acids: CASSSGLAGGIDEQYF. The chain has TRBV5-1 and TRBJ2-7; 15 nucleotides align to TRBD2. The CDR3 contains 16 residues. Unmatched junction bases numbered 6, after V lost 3 bases and J lost 5 bases. CDR1 and CDR2 from the germline V gene are SGHRS and YFSETQ.

This clone was counted a few times. The sample has other DNA sequences that encode this CDR3 too. This chain links TRBV18 with TRBJ2-1, with 9 positions matching TRBD1. Trimming cost V 3 bases and J 6 bases; bases outside gene matches: 6. This CDR3 has 15 amino acids. In germline, CDR1 is KGHSH, CDR2 LQKENI. Written as DNA, the CDR3 is TGTGCCAGCTCACCTCCGGGACAGGGAGGCAATGAGCAGTTCTTC. Translated, it gives CASSPPGQGGNEQFF. The full variable domain, with the rest looked up from reference TRBV18 and TRBJ2-1, is NAGVMQNPRHLVRRRGQEARLRCSPMKGHSHVYWYRQLPEEGLKFMVYLQKENIIDESGMPKERFSAEFPKEGPSILRIQQVVRGDSAAYFCASSPPGQGGNEQFFGPGTRLTVL.

This clone was seen more than once but under ten times. This chain joins TRBV6-1 and TRBJ2-1, with D perhaps matching TRBD2 (5 bases). This CDR3 is built from 13 residues. Between the trimmed V and J ends, which lost 7 bases and 7 bases, there was a span of 14 bases. Per the germline V gene, CDR1 is MNHNS and CDR2 is SASEGT. CDR3 coding DNA: TGTGCCAGCACGGGGATGGGGTTGAATGAGCAGTTCTTC. As protein: CASTGMGLNEQFF.

This clone was seen a handful of times. This chain links TRBV28 with TRBJ1-2; the D gene is possibly TRBD1 (5 bases). In germline, CDR1 is MDHEN, CDR2 SYDVKM. V was clipped by 2 bases and J by 7 bases, with 17 bases between them. This CDR3 contains 15 residues. Here the CDR3 DNA reads TGTGCCAGCAGTTTACCCAGGGCCCTCGTTGGTGGCTACACCTTC. Its protein product is CASSLPRALVGGYTF.

Only one count was recorded for this clone. The chain couples TRBV30 to TRBJ2-5; 9 bases align to TRBD2. The V and J ends lost 0 bases and 5 bases, in that order; junction bases with no gene match: 16. The CDR3 has 18 amino acids. Germline CDR1 GTSNPN, CDR2 SVGIG (reference sequence). In nucleotides, the CDR3 is TGTGCCTGGAGTGTATCTCTTTTTAAGCGGGGGGAAGGGGAGACCCAGTACTTC. Encoded protein: CAWSVSLFKRGEGETQYF.

This clone appeared once. The V call is TRBV5-1, the J call TRBJ2-1; TRBD1 aligns across 9 bases. The CDR3 sequence is 20 residues long. Trimming took 4 bases from V and 0 from J; bases not matched to a gene: 17. Germline CDR1 SGHRS, CDR2 YFSETQ. The CDR3 loop reads CASSKYPLTGGDGSYNEQFF. The CDR3, as DNA: TGCGCCAGCAGCAAATATCCGCTAACAGGGGGCGATGGCTCCTACAATGAGCAGTTCTTC.

This chain uses TRBV4-1 with TRBJ2-2, with D maybe TRBD2 (5 bases). The CDR3 runs to 15 residues. Germline V gives CDR1 MGHRA, CDR2 YSYEKL. Trimming shortened V by 1 base and J by 7 bases, and 13 bases separated the two germline ends. CDR3 nucleotide sequence: TGCGCCAGCAGCCAAGTCGGGGTCCCGGGCGGGGAGCTGTTTTTT. Protein sequence: CASSQVGVPGGELFF.

Turning to this clone: Sequence at one end of the junction differs from germline and may be a read error. The chain employs TRBV6-5 and TRBJ2-4; TRBD2 matches at 8 bases. This CDR3 spans 10 amino acids. Germline V gives CDR1 MNHEY, CDR2 SVGAGI. The CDR3, as DNA: TGTGCCAGCACTCCGGGACTAGGTGACTTC. Encoded protein: CASTPGLGDF.

The CDR3 nucleotides read TGTGCTATGGACAGGGCGAGGGGGTCACCCCTCCACTTT. It yields the protein CAMDRARGSPLHF. The chain recombines TRBV30 with TRBJ1-6; 8 nucleotides match TRBD1. The CDR3 is 13 residues long. Per the germline V gene, CDR1 is GTSNPN and CDR2 is SVGIG (reference sequence).

The rearrangement links TRBV6-4 to TRBJ2-3; 13 bases agree with TRBD2. The CDR3 contains 17 residues. The junction had 9 bases not matched to a gene; V was cut back by 8 bases and J by 1 base. Germline CDR1 is MRHNA and CDR2 is SNTAGT. The CDR3: CASGTTSGRVGTDTQYF. The CDR3 DNA follows: TGTGCCAGCGGGACAACTAGCGGGAGGGTAGGCACAGATACGCAGTATTTT.

The rearrangement uses TRBV11-3 and TRBJ2-2, with D unresolved. The germline gives CDR1 SGHNT, CDR2 YENEEA. The ends were cut back, 2 bases at V and 5 bases at J, with 6 bases in the middle. The CDR3 covers 13 residues. This chain's CDR3 is CASSLKRTGELFF. The CDR3 DNA is TGTGCCAGCAGCTTAAAACGGACCGGGGAGCTGTTTTTT.

As for this clone: Compared with germline, one end of the junction differs, possibly owing to a read error. This rearrangement joins TRBV7-9 to TRBJ2-4; 10 bases map to TRBD1. The CDR3 sequence is 17 residues long. Looked up from germline, CDR1 is SEHNR and CDR2 is FQNEAQ (reference sequence). CDR3 in amino acids: CSSSSNRDRGVQNIQYF. The CDR3 coding sequence is TGTTCCAGCAGCAGCAACCGGGACAGGGGAGTCCAAAACATTCAGTACTTC.

The V call is TRBV7-2, the J call TRBJ1-1; tentative D call: TRBD1 (5 bases). Trimming removed 5 bases at V and 8 bases at J, with 9 bases between. The CDR3 is made up of 11 amino acids. CDR1 is SGHTA and CDR2 is FQGNSA in the germline V gene. CDR3 region: CASSLRQEAFF. DNA of the CDR3: TGTGCCAGCAGCCTTAGACAGGAAGCTTTCTTT.

The rearrangement links TRBV5-5 to TRBJ2-7; weak D call: TRBD2 (6 bases). V lost 4 bases to trimming and J lost 2 bases, with 13 bases between them. Germline loops: CDR1 SGHKS, CDR2 YYEKEE (reference sequence). The CDR3 sequence is 14 residues long. This CDR3 is CASSPDWTTYEQYF. The DNA of the CDR3 is TGTGCCAGCAGCCCGGACTGGACTACCTACGAGCAGTACTTC.

The V call is TRBV30, the J call TRBJ1-2; 8 bases are shared with TRBD1. The CDR3 is 19 residues long. With 2 bases clipped from V and 5 bases from J, the junction kept 22 bases outside the gene matches. In germline, CDR1 is GTSNPN, CDR2 SVGIG (reference sequence). The CDR3 sequence: CAWSTRNHKDRARGYGYTF. The DNA for the CDR3 is TGTGCCTGGAGTACACGGAACCATAAGGACAGGGCGAGAGGGTATGGCTACACCTTC.

This chain uses TRBV5-6 with TRBJ2-7, with 7 bases lining up with TRBD1. Germline CDR1 SGHDT, CDR2 YYEEEE. The CDR3 is 14 residues long. The V and J ends lost 4 bases and 3 bases, in that order; junction bases with no gene match: 7. CDR3 in DNA: TGTGCCAGCAGCATCGACAGGGTACACTACGAGCAGTACTTC. Encoded protein: CASSIDRVHYEQYF.

The V call is TRBV18, the J call TRBJ2-1; D is possibly TRBD2 (6 bases). The germline CDR1 and CDR2 sequences are KGHSH and LQKENI. Trimming removed 4 bases from V and 2 bases from J, with 15 bases in between. The CDR3 runs to 16 residues. In nucleotides, the CDR3 is TGTGCCAGCTCACTCACCGGGGGTCCGCCCTACAATGAGCAGTTCTTC. Protein: CASSLTGGPPYNEQFF.

V gene TRBV30 combines with J gene TRBJ1-1; TRBD1 matches at 7 bases. Per germline, CDR1 GTSNPN and CDR2 SVGIG (reference sequence). Trimming took 8 bases from V and 0 from J; bases not matched to a gene: 6. The CDR3 has 13 residues. The DNA of the CDR3 is TGTGCCACCTACAGGGGAATGAACACTGAAGCTTTCTTT. Translation: CATYRGMNTEAFF.

This clone was recorded a few times. V usage is TRBV29-1 and J usage is TRBJ2-1, with 9 bases that match TRBD2. The CDR3 loop spans 16 amino acids. Germline V CDR1 and CDR2: SQVTM, ANQGSEA. V was clipped by 7 bases and J by 7 bases; unmatched bases: 17. CDR3 residues: CSAAGGRGGAGNEQFF. The CDR3 region has the DNA TGCAGCGCCGCGGGCGGGCGGGGGGGCGCAGGTAATGAGCAGTTCTTC.

The rearrangement joins TRBV27 to TRBJ2-7; 12 positions agree with TRBD2. Germline values: CDR1 MNHEY, CDR2 SMNVEV (reference sequence). The CDR3 has 17 residues. J gave up 0 bases and V 7 bases, and 10 bases lay outside the gene matches. This chain's CDR3 is CASKVRTSGTSSYEQYF. CDR3 nucleotide sequence: TGTGCCAGCAAGGTTCGGACTAGCGGGACCAGCTCCTACGAGCAGTACTTC.

J is TRBJ1-4 and V is TRBV19; D remains ambiguous. CDR1 and CDR2 from the germline V gene are LNHDA and SQIVND (reference sequence). The V end was cut by 3 bases, the J end by 4 bases, with 3 bases between. This CDR3 is 12 amino acids long. The CDR3 region is CASSILNEKLFF. In DNA form, the CDR3 reads TGTGCCAGTAGTATTCTTAATGAAAAACTGTTTTTT.